A single sample is the source of the 28 T cell receptor beta chains below, sequenced in a study of blood T cell repertoires in COVID-19. Generated by immunoSEQ multiplex PCR, the TCRdb table keeps only in-frame clones and is missing some. Among approximately 360,000 clones listed, more than 80% were seen once. Sequencing input: peripheral blood. These receptors all come from a man aged 35-49 years with acute or convalescent COVID-19.

The genes are TRBV11-2 and TRBJ1-4; 8 bases line up with TRBD1. V gave up 2 bases and J gave up 7 bases; unmatched junction bases: 18. Germline-derived CDR1 and CDR2 are SGHAT and FQNNGV. The CDR3 totals 19 residues. The CDR3 DNA reads TGTGCCAGCAGCTTAAGCCCCTTGGTGGACAGGGAAGATAGTGAAAAACTGTTTTTT. Translated: CASSLSPLVDREDSEKLFF.

About this clone itself: Other nucleotide sequences in the sample specify the same CDR3. The chain employs TRBV7-3 and TRBJ1-1, with D maybe TRBD1 (5 bases). The CDR3 loop spans 14 amino acids. Germline lookup yields CDR1 SGHTA and CDR2 FQGTGA. V was clipped by 0 bases and J by 2 bases, with 7 bases between them. DNA for the CDR3: TGTGCCAGCAGCTTAACGGGGGGAAACACTGAAGCTTTCTTT. Translation gives CASSLTGGNTEAFF. Full variable domain (missing parts from reference TRBV7-3 and TRBJ1-1): GAGVSQTPSNKVTEKGKYVELRCDPISGHTALYWYRQSLGQGPEFLIYFQGTGAADDSGLPNDRFFAVRPEGSVSTLKIQRTERGDSAVYLCASSLTGGNTEAFFGQGTRLTVV.

The V gene is TRBV28, the J gene TRBJ1-2; TRBD1 matches at 7 bases. J was trimmed by 8 bases and V by 4 bases; bases with no gene match: 7. Germline values: CDR1 MDHEN, CDR2 SYDVKM. The CDR3 totals 13 residues. CDR3 DNA sequence: TGTGCCAGCAGTTCGGCCCGGGACAGAGGCTACACCTTC. It is translated as CASSSARDRGYTF.

The rearrangement joins TRBV6-5 to TRBJ1-1; 8 nucleotides align to TRBD1. Trimming removed 7 bases from V and 3 bases from J; junction bases left unmatched: 10. From germline, CDR1 is MNHEY and CDR2 SVGAGI. The CDR3 runs to 15 residues. The CDR3 nucleotides are TGTGCCAGCATTCTACACCCCAGGGGGCACACTGAAGCTTTCTTT. Translation: CASILHPRGHTEAFF.

This clone was counted a single time. V is TRBV15 and J is TRBJ2-7; 9 positions agree with TRBD1. Germline lookup yields CDR1 LNHNV and CDR2 YYDKDF (reference sequence). This CDR3 spans 13 amino acids. After removal of 5 bases from V and 4 bases from J, the junction contained 3 bases not matched to a gene. CDR3 sequence: CATSGTGRYEQYF. The CDR3 coding sequence is TGTGCCACCAGCGGGACAGGGAGATACGAGCAGTACTTC.

The rearrangement uses TRBV24-1 and TRBJ2-7; 10 nucleotides agree with TRBD1. Trimming removed 4 bases from V and 3 bases from J; junction bases left unmatched: 5. CDR1 and CDR2 (germline): KGHDR, SFDVKD. The CDR3 sequence is 15 residues long. CDR3 nucleotides: TGTGCCACCAGTGACTCGACAGGGGGCTACTACGAGCAGTACTTC. It encodes CATSDSTGGYYEQYF.

The chain joins TRBV7-2 to TRBJ2-1, with 9 bases that match TRBD2. The germline V gene has CDR1 SGHTA and CDR2 FQGNSA. CDR3 length: 14 residues. Losses at the gene ends were 7 bases for V and 6 bases for J; bases not matched to a gene: 7. Here the CDR3 DNA reads TGTGCCAGCACTCTAGCGGGGAGAAGCAATGAGCAGTTCTTC. Its translation: CASTLAGRSNEQFF. The variable domain in full, with the rest retrieved from reference TRBV7-2 and TRBJ2-1, is GAGVSQSPSNKVTEKGKDVELRCDPISGHTALYWYRQSLGQGLEFLIYFQGNSAPDKSGLPSDRFSAERTGGSVSTLTIQRTQQEDSAVYLCASTLAGRSNEQFFGPGTRLTVL.

A single count supports this clone. As DNA, the CDR3 is TGTGCCAGCAGCCAAACAGGGGAGAGGTCACCCCTCCACTTT. It codes for CASSQTGERSPLHF. V gene TRBV7-3 combines with J gene TRBJ1-6; 7 positions agree with TRBD1. The CDR3 spans 14 residues. Germline values: CDR1 SGHTA, CDR2 FQGTGA. Trimming cost V 5 bases and J 10 bases; bases outside gene matches: 8.

The rearrangement joins TRBV7-2 to TRBJ1-2, with TRBD1 as a possible D gene (5 bases). Germline V CDR1 and CDR2: SGHTA, FQGNSA. The CDR3 sequence is 13 residues long. V was shortened by 3 bases and J by 6 bases, with 11 bases between the two germline ends. CDR3 in DNA: TGTGCCAGCAGCTTCCAAGCCAGGGATGGCTACACCTTC. Translating it yields CASSFQARDGYTF. Full variable domain (remainder filled in from reference TRBV7-2 and TRBJ1-2): GAGVSQSPSNKVTEKGKDVELRCDPISGHTALYWYRQSLGQGLEFLIYFQGNSAPDKSGLPSDRFSAERTGGSVSTLTIQRTQQEDSAVYLCASSFQARDGYTFGSGTRLTVV.

This rearrangement joins TRBV27 to TRBJ1-5, with a possible D match to TRBD1 (5 bases). V lost 5 bases and J lost 3, with 11 bases in between. This CDR3 region has 14 residues. Per germline, CDR1 MNHEY and CDR2 SMNVEV (reference sequence). The CDR3 reads CASSQSGYNQPQHF. The CDR3, as DNA: TGTGCCAGCAGTCAGTCAGGGTACAATCAGCCCCAGCATTTT.

The V gene is TRBV5-1, the J gene TRBJ2-7; a possible D gene is TRBD2 (5 bases). Germline-derived CDR1 and CDR2 are SGHRS and YFSETQ. V gave up 5 bases and J gave up 5 bases, with 20 bases separating them. The CDR3 sequence is 15 residues long. This CDR3 reads CASRLTGRRWNEQYF. The CDR3 DNA sequence: TGCGCCAGCAGATTAACGGGAAGACGTTGGAACGAGCAGTACTTC.

The chain recombines TRBV7-2 with TRBJ2-5; 10 nucleotides align to TRBD1. The CDR3 has 13 residues. The ends lost 6 bases at V and 5 bases at J; junction bases unmatched: 3. Germline V gene sequence: CDR1 SGHTA, CDR2 FQGNSA. CDR3 in DNA: TGTGCCAGCAGGACAGGGGGCGCGGAGACCCAGTACTTC. Its translation is CASRTGGAETQYF.

The V gene is TRBV12-3 or TRBV12-4, the J gene TRBJ2-2; D uncertain. Trimming cost V 4 bases and J 7 bases, with 4 bases left between them. The CDR3 spans 11 residues. CDR3 in amino acids: CASSSSGELFF. The CDR3 DNA is TGTGCCAGCAGTTCGAGCGGGGAGCTGTTTTTT.

This clone came up once. Its ends do not fully match the called genes, so a read error is possible. This chain connects TRBV3-1 (or the pseudogene TRBV3-2) to TRBJ2-7; 7 positions match TRBD1. CDR3 size: 11 residues. Per germline, CDR1 LGHDT and CDR2 YNNKEL (reference sequence). The CDR3 sequence: CASSQSDRAIF. The CDR3 DNA reads TGTGCCAGCAGCCAATCTGACAGGGCGATCTTC.

CDR3 in DNA: TGTGCCAGCCCTTACACGGACGGGAGGGGATCAGATACGCAGTATTTT. Residues: CASPYTDGRGSDTQYF. The rearrangement joins TRBV25-1 to TRBJ2-3, with 8 bases identical to TRBD2. Losses at the gene ends were 8 bases for V and 4 bases for J; bases not matched to a gene: 14. The CDR3 covers 16 residues. Germline V lookup: CDR1 MGHDK, CDR2 SYGVNS.

The chain joins TRBV5-4 to TRBJ2-1; TRBD2 might be the D (6 bases). The germline V and J ends were trimmed by 4 bases and 0 bases, with 14 bases remaining between them. The CDR3 runs 16 residues. Germline CDR1 and CDR2: SGHNT and YYREEE (reference sequence). CDR3 DNA sequence: TGTGCCAGCAGCCGTGCGGGACTTCTCTCCTACAATGAGCAGTTCTTC. The encoded protein is CASSRAGLLSYNEQFF.

The chain is built from TRBV28 and TRBJ1-6; TRBD1 agrees at 10 bases. The CDR3 loop spans 14 amino acids. CDR1 and CDR2 from the germline V gene are MDHEN and SYDVKM. Trimming cost V 6 bases and J 8 bases; bases outside gene matches: 4. This chain's CDR3 is CASSQGQGYSPLHF. DNA for the CDR3: TGTGCCAGCAGCCAGGGACAGGGGTATTCACCCCTCCACTTT.

The rearrangement joins TRBV5-1 to TRBJ1-2; unclear D gene. This CDR3 has 14 amino acids. Germline lookup yields CDR1 SGHRS and CDR2 YFSETQ. Trimming removed 0 bases at V and 2 bases at J, with 8 bases between. The CDR3 DNA reads as TGCGCCAGCAGCTTGGGGCCGGGAAACTATGGCTACACCTTC. Amino acid sequence: CASSLGPGNYGYTF.

V and J are TRBV30 and TRBJ1-6, with no clear D. Germline-derived CDR1 and CDR2 are GTSNPN and SVGIG (reference sequence). This CDR3 has 14 amino acids. Trimming removed 3 bases at V and 6 bases at J, with 12 bases between. The CDR3 sequence: CAWSPRRGNSPLHF. CDR3 in DNA: TGTGCCTGGAGCCCTAGACGGGGTAATTCACCCCTCCACTTT.

In DNA, the CDR3 is TGCGCCAGCAGCTTAGAGACAGGTGAAACCTATGGCTACACCTTC. It codes for CASSLETGETYGYTF. The chain employs TRBV5-1 and TRBJ1-2, with D maybe TRBD1 (6 bases). The CDR3 spans 15 residues. The germline gives CDR1 SGHRS, CDR2 YFSETQ. V was clipped by 2 bases and J by 4 bases, with 15 bases between them.

J is TRBJ2-1 and V is TRBV5-1; 9 nucleotides agree with TRBD2. This CDR3 has 15 amino acids. V lost 2 bases, J lost 6 bases, and 6 bases stayed unmatched. The germline V gene has CDR1 SGHRS and CDR2 YFSETQ. As DNA, the CDR3 is TGCGCCAGCAGCTTTGGGGCGGGAGGGGCCAATGAGCAGTTCTTC. Protein sequence: CASSFGAGGANEQFF.

The rearrangement uses TRBV4-1 and TRBJ2-1; D call uncertain. Looked up from germline, CDR1 is MGHRA and CDR2 is YSYEKL. Trimming stripped 4 bases from V and 0 bases from J, with 10 bases between. This CDR3 contains 15 residues. The CDR3 here is CASSPLSGSYNEQFF. For the CDR3, the DNA is TGCGCCAGCAGCCCGCTTTCGGGCTCCTACAATGAGCAGTTCTTC.

The rearrangement links TRBV19 to TRBJ2-1; D unresolved. Trimming pared 6 bases from V and 6 bases from J, leaving 9 bases between. The CDR3 consists of 12 residues. CDR1 is LNHDA, CDR2 SQIVND, per germline (reference sequence). The CDR3 here is CASSYTGNEQFF. CDR3 in DNA: TGTGCCAGTAGCTATACTGGCAATGAGCAGTTCTTC.

This sequence joins TRBV19 and TRBJ1-1; unclear D gene. There are 14 residues in the CDR3. Germline values: CDR1 LNHDA, CDR2 SQIVND (reference sequence). V lost 8 bases to trimming and J lost 1 base, with 14 bases between them. CDR3 in amino acids: CASGPAAGNTEAFF. The CDR3 DNA sequence: TGTGCCAGTGGCCCGGCGGCGGGGAACACTGAAGCTTTCTTT.

This chain uses TRBV21-1 with TRBJ1-1; the table's D call TRBD1 went unverified against the DNA. TRBV21-1 is shown as a pseudogene. The CDR3 is 14 residues long. The CDR3 DNA sequence: TGTGCCAGCAGCAGAAAGACAGGGGTAGCTGAAGCTTTCTTT. Encoded protein: CASSRKTGVAEAFF.

The chain couples TRBV9 to TRBJ2-1; 7 positions match TRBD2. The CDR3 is 15 residues long. CDR1 and CDR2 (germline): SGDLS, YYNGEE. V lost 0 bases, J lost 6 bases, and 6 bases stayed unmatched. For the CDR3, the DNA is TGTGCCAGCAGCGTAGGTGGCGGGAGTACCAATGAGCAGTTCTTC. This encodes CASSVGGGSTNEQFF.

This clone was seen only once. The V gene is TRBV5-6, the J gene TRBJ2-4; TRBD2 is a possible D gene (5 bases). V gave up 4 bases and J gave up 0 bases, with 11 bases separating them. Germline V gives CDR1 SGHDT, CDR2 YYEEEE. The CDR3 runs to 15 residues. This CDR3 reads CASSPDGEAKNIQYF. The CDR3, as DNA: TGTGCCAGCAGCCCAGACGGGGAAGCCAAAAACATTCAGTACTTC.

This clone was detected only once. V usage is TRBV28 and J usage is TRBJ2-7; D unclear. Germline CDR1 MDHEN, CDR2 SYDVKM. This CDR3 is built from 15 residues. Trimming removed 4 bases from V and 3 bases from J, with 16 bases in between. CDR3 residues: CASSSRMRACYEQYF. The DNA of the CDR3 is TGTGCCAGCAGTTCTCGGATGAGAGCGTGCTACGAGCAGTACTTC. The entire variable domain, with the rest obtained from reference TRBV28 and TRBJ2-7, is as follows: DVKVTQSSRYLVKRTGEKVFLECVQDMDHENMFWYRQDPGLGLRLIYFSYDVKMKEKGDIPEGYSVSREKKERFSLILESASTNQTSMYLCASSSRMRACYEQYFGPGTRLTVT.